This T cell receptor beta chain was documented in a study of response to subunit inactivated influenza vaccine. For this clonotype: The antigen is not known.

V lost 5 bases and J lost 2, with 15 bases in between. The CDR3 runs to 15 residues. From germline, CDR1 is MNHNS and CDR2 SASEGT. TCRdb reanalysed the RT-PCR reads using MiXCR and keeps one entry per CDR3 protein. The table includes approximately 520,000 distinct CDR3 sequences, 25% detected once. Findings and limits, study-wide: After each seasonal influenza vaccination, few new T cells are recruited, the authors suggested.

The chain uses TRBV6-1 and TRBJ2-5; the D gene is possibly TRBD2 (7 bases). The TCR was taken from a man between 45 and 60 years old who received an inactivated influenza vaccine. The source was CD4+ T cells sorted from PBMCs, collected about 5 days after vaccination. The CDR3 nucleotides are TGTGCCAGCAGTATCATGCGGGGGCGGCAAGAGACCCAGTACTTC. The encoded protein is CASSIMRGRQETQYF.